This TCR beta chain was documented in a study of T-cell memory formation after mild COVID-19. Study-wide results and limits: Mostly located in CM and EM were contracting CD4+ clones, with contracting CD8+ clones located in EMRA. The finding that pre-infection memory included some responding clones suggested that cross-reactive memory joined. The study found balanced CD4/CD8 in clones contracting day 15 to 85 and a CD4+ lean in later expanders.

The V gene lost 5 bases and the J gene lost 0 bases, with 5 bases spanning the gap. CDR3 length: 13 amino acids. Germline assignment: CDR1 SNHLY and CDR2 FYNNEI. The sample holds many counts of this clonotype. Its antigen is not identified. cDNA libraries for TCR alpha and TCR beta, carrying sample barcodes and UMIs, came from 5'RACE with constant-segment primers. MiXCR, run by TCRdb on the 5' RACE reads, gives a single entry per CDR3 protein. The sample shows some 280,000 distinct CDR3 sequences, roughly 15% of them seen only once. The chain combines TRBV2 with TRBJ1-3; D remains unclear. This clonotype was sampled from a man between 18 and 29 years old who had mild COVID-19 (a few samples of this study predate the infection). Cell type and time point are not known. Input material: PBMCs or a T cell subset sorted from them (not recorded which). DNA for the CDR3: TGTGCCAGCAGTTATAGCTCTGGAAACACCATATATTTT. It codes for CASSYSSGNTIYF.